The 23 T cell receptor beta chains listed next were all sequenced from one sample in a study of human T cells and chemical hapten exposure. Via MiXCR, TCRdb re-called the RACE reads, giving one row per CDR3 protein. The sample has about 64,000 distinct CDR3 sequences, approximately 11% seen once; the top ten hold approximately 2.2%. Described time point: patch test 3, about 24 weeks after DPC sensitization. This sample's treatment: therapeutic diphenylcyclopropenone sensitization with weekly scalp DPC. This material consisted of whole blood, taken in connection with sensitization to the hapten diphenylcyclopropenone (DPC). These receptors came from a woman in her 30s with alopecia areata. Some clones in this sample may be carry-over from other donors' samples.

This clonotype was detected only a few times. The genes are TRBV5-5 and TRBJ2-3, with 7 positions matching TRBD1. CDR1 and CDR2 from the germline V gene are SGHKS and YYEKEE (reference sequence). The CDR3 covers 16 residues. Trimming cost V 4 bases and J 2 bases; bases outside gene matches: 10. The DNA of the CDR3 is TGTGCCAGCAGCCCCTCGGGACAGTTCTCCACAGATACGCAGTATTTT. Translating gives CASSPSGQFSTDTQYF.

This clonotype was counted a few times. The V gene is TRBV6-2 or TRBV6-3, the J gene TRBJ2-1, with 11 positions matching TRBD2. The germline V gene encodes CDR1 MNHEY and CDR2 SVGEGT. The CDR3 is made up of 16 amino acids. The junction had 14 bases not matched to a gene; V was cut back by 6 bases and J by 10 bases. The CDR3 loop reads CASSMLLAGVSGEQFF. The CDR3, as DNA: TGTGCCAGCAGCATGCTACTAGCGGGAGTGTCTGGAGAGCAGTTCTTC.

This clonotype was seen ten or more times. The chain carries TRBV2 and TRBJ2-5, with D uncertain. Germline values: CDR1 SNHLY, CDR2 FYNNEI. V gave up 2 bases and J gave up 1 base, with 5 bases separating them. This CDR3 is 13 amino acids long. CDR3 region: CASSESLQETQYF. CDR3 coding DNA: TGTGCCAGCAGTGAATCCCTCCAAGAGACCCAGTACTTC. The full variable domain, its missing parts supplied by reference TRBV2 and TRBJ2-5, is EPEVTQTPSHQVTQMGQEVILRCVPISNHLYFYWYRQILGQKVEFLVSFYNNEISEKSEIFDDQFSVERPDGSNFTLKIRSTKLEDSAMYFCASSESLQETQYFGPGTRLLVL.

This clonotype was seen a few times. The gene calls are TRBV6-5 and TRBJ1-2; TRBD1 matches 7 bases. This CDR3 region has 14 residues. Per the germline V gene, CDR1 is MNHEY and CDR2 is SVGAGI. V lost 5 bases to trimming and J lost 2 bases; unmatched junction nucleotides: 5. The CDR3 loop is CASSLRDSNYGYTF. DNA of the CDR3: TGTGCCAGCAGTCTCCGGGACAGCAACTATGGCTACACCTTC.

This clonotype was detected many times. This sequence joins TRBV10-1 and TRBJ1-1; D uncertain. Trimming took 2 bases from V and 0 from J, leaving 10 bases between them. This CDR3 spans 15 amino acids. The V gene's germline CDR1 is WNHNN and CDR2 SYGVQD (reference sequence). CDR3 sequence reads: CASSEKVDVNTEAFF. CDR3 DNA: TGCGCCAGCAGTGAGAAGGTGGACGTGAACACTGAAGCTTTCTTT.

The V gene is TRBV9, the J gene TRBJ2-5; 10 bases line up with TRBD2. The CDR3 contains 15 residues. Germline V gene sequence: CDR1 SGDLS, CDR2 YYNGEE. Trimming took 0 bases from V and 4 from J; bases not matched to a gene: 3. In DNA form, the CDR3 reads TGTGCCAGCAGCGTAGTGCCTAGCGGGAGAGAGACCCAGTACTTC. This encodes CASSVVPSGRETQYF.

A few counts support this clonotype. The rearrangement joins TRBV27 to TRBJ2-6; unclear D gene. The V gene's germline CDR1 is MNHEY and CDR2 SMNVEV (reference sequence). The CDR3 has 15 amino acids. V was cut by 3 bases and J by 0 bases, with 6 bases left in between. CDR3: CASSLWPSGANVLTF. DNA of the CDR3: TGTGCCAGCAGTTTGTGGCCCTCTGGGGCCAACGTCCTGACTTTC. The full variable domain, its missing parts supplied by reference TRBV27 and TRBJ2-6, is EAQVTQNPRYLITVTGKKLTVTCSQNMNHEYMSWYRQDPGLGLRQIYYSMNVEVTDKGDVPEGYKVSRKEKRNFPLILESPSPNQTSLYFCASSLWPSGANVLTFGAGSRLTVL.

The chain joins TRBV15 to TRBJ1-5; tentatively, D is TRBD1 (6 bases). The CDR3 covers 19 residues. The V and J ends lost 2 bases and 0 bases respectively, with 20 bases between them. The V gene's germline CDR1 is LNHNV and CDR2 YYDKDF (reference sequence). CDR3 protein: CATSRKSGQGRYSNQPQHF. CDR3 coding DNA: TGTGCCACCAGCAGAAAATCCGGCCAGGGGCGATATAGCAATCAGCCCCAGCATTTT.

The chain has TRBV7-2 and TRBJ1-5; 7 bases map to TRBD1. The germline V gene has CDR1 SGHTA and CDR2 FQGNSA. With V trimmed by 5 bases and J by 4 bases, 2 bases remained unmatched. The CDR3 totals 13 residues. The CDR3 sequence: CASSEQGNQPQHF. The CDR3 nucleotides read TGTGCCAGCAGCGAACAGGGGAATCAGCCCCAGCATTTT.

The chain is built from TRBV4-1 and TRBJ2-6; D is unresolved. This CDR3 region has 17 residues. Germline lookup yields CDR1 MGHRA and CDR2 YSYEKL. Trimming cost V 1 base and J 1 base, with 11 bases left between them. The CDR3 loop reads CASSQAGWQSGANVLTF. CDR3 DNA: TGCGCCAGCAGCCAAGCTGGGTGGCAGTCTGGGGCCAACGTCCTGACTTTC.

The chain carries TRBV6-6 and TRBJ2-7; D is perhaps TRBD1 (6 bases). Germline CDR1 is MNHNY and CDR2 is SVGAGI (reference sequence). The CDR3 length is 17 residues. V was cut by 2 bases and J by 2 bases, with 19 bases left in between. The CDR3 DNA reads as TGTGCCAGCAGTTACCAACGTTGGGGGCGCCCCCCCTACGAGCAGTACTTC. Its protein is CASSYQRWGRPPYEQYF.

The table lists this clonotype with many counts. The chain is built from TRBV5-1 and TRBJ2-6; 12 nucleotides match TRBD1. Germline lookup yields CDR1 SGHRS and CDR2 YFSETQ. With V trimmed by 4 bases and J by 3 bases, 8 bases remained unmatched. The CDR3 spans 18 residues. CDR3: CASSRSGQGAGGANVLTF. The CDR3 bases are TGCGCCAGCAGCAGGTCGGGACAGGGGGCTGGTGGGGCCAACGTCCTGACTTTC.

This clonotype was seen only a few times. V is TRBV6-2 or TRBV6-3 and J is TRBJ2-5; 10 bases match TRBD2. Trimming took 5 bases from V and 2 from J; bases not matched to a gene: 8. This CDR3 has 16 amino acids. Germline V gives CDR1 MNHEY, CDR2 SVGEGT. The chain's CDR3 is CASSPRGLAMQETQYF. The CDR3, as DNA: TGTGCCAGCAGTCCCCGGGGACTAGCGATGCAAGAGACCCAGTACTTC.

This clonotype was detected ten times or more. V usage is TRBV28 and J usage is TRBJ2-7, with 10 bases matching TRBD1. The CDR3 covers 14 residues. Germline trimming cut 6 bases from V and 5 bases from J; bases unmatched to any gene: 7. Germline-derived CDR1 and CDR2 are MDHEN and SYDVKM. In DNA, the CDR3 is TGTGCCAGCAGGCCACCGGGACAGGGGCACGAGCAGTACTTC. As protein: CASRPPGQGHEQYF.

This clonotype has ten or more counts. The V call is TRBV12-3 or TRBV12-4, the J call TRBJ2-7, with a tentative D call TRBD1 (6 bases). V gave up 7 bases and J gave up 4 bases, with 17 bases separating them. CDR3 length equals 14 residues. The CDR3 here is CASTGQSISYEQYF. DNA of the CDR3: TGTGCCAGCACAGGACAGAGTATTAGTTACGAGCAGTACTTC.

V and J are TRBV7-2 and TRBJ1-1, with D unclear. CDR1 and CDR2 (germline): SGHTA, FQGNSA. There are 11 residues in the CDR3. The V end lost 6 bases, the J end lost 3 bases, and 5 bases lay between the germline ends. The CDR3 loop is CASSPDTEAFF. CDR3 bases: TGTGCCAGCAGTCCGGACACTGAAGCTTTCTTT. Full variable domain (remainder filled in from reference TRBV7-2 and TRBJ1-1): GAGVSQSPSNKVTEKGKDVELRCDPISGHTALYWYRQSLGQGLEFLIYFQGNSAPDKSGLPSDRFSAERTGGSVSTLTIQRTQQEDSAVYLCASSPDTEAFFGQGTRLTVV.

This clonotype was observed a handful of times. This chain joins TRBV5-6 and TRBJ1-4, with 10 bases lining up with TRBD1. This CDR3 comprises 14 residues. The V segment lost 4 bases and the J segment 8 bases; nucleotides outside the gene matches: 5. Per the germline V gene, CDR1 is SGHDT and CDR2 is YYEEEE. The CDR3 nucleotides are TGTGCCAGCAGCATGGGACAGGGGTACGAAAAACTGTTTTTT. This gives the protein CASSMGQGYEKLFF.

There are many counts of this clonotype. The chain carries TRBV18 and TRBJ1-2, with a tentative D call TRBD1 (6 bases). CDR1 is KGHSH, CDR2 LQKENI, per germline. The V end was cut by 3 bases, the J end by 8 bases, with 10 bases between. The CDR3 has 12 residues. The CDR3 DNA is TGTGCCAGCTCACCTTCAGGGGAGGGCTACACCTTC. This sequence encodes CASSPSGEGYTF.

This clonotype has just a few counts. The rearrangement joins TRBV18 to TRBJ2-7; a weak D match, TRBD1 (5 bases). The CDR3 is 15 amino acids. The germline V and J ends were trimmed by 3 bases and 6 bases, with 18 bases remaining between them. Germline CDR1 KGHSH, CDR2 LQKENI. CDR3 nucleotides: TGTGCCAGCTCACCCCTTCCCCGCACAGGATCCGAGCAGTACTTC. Its translation: CASSPLPRTGSEQYF.

This clonotype has only a few counts. The chain employs TRBV6-6 and TRBJ1-5; D remains unclear. The CDR3 covers 14 residues. Germline CDR1 reads MNHNY; CDR2 reads SVGAGI (reference sequence). The V gene lost 0 bases and the J gene lost 7 bases, with 10 bases spanning the gap. In nucleotides, the CDR3 is TGTGCCAGCAGTTACTCGATAATAGGACAGCCCCAGCATTTT. Translating gives CASSYSIIGQPQHF.

This clonotype has a count of ten or more. The gene calls are TRBV30 and TRBJ1-5; possibly TRBD1 for D (5 bases). Germline-derived CDR1 and CDR2 are GTSNPN and SVGIG (reference sequence). V dropped 4 bases and J dropped 6 bases, with 13 bases sitting between them. The CDR3 length is 13 residues. As DNA, the CDR3 is TGTGCCTGGAAGGGGCAGGGAGGTCAGCCCCAGCATTTT. This codes for CAWKGQGGQPQHF.

This clonotype was seen more than once but under ten times. V and J are TRBV7-9 and TRBJ1-1, with 9 bases lining up with TRBD1. The CDR3 is 14 residues long. Germline-derived CDR1 and CDR2 are SEHNR and FQNEAQ (reference sequence). V was pared by 5 bases and J by 6 bases, with 7 bases of the junction left unmatched. CDR3 DNA: TGTGCCAGCAGCACTCAACAGGGGGCCGCTGAAGCTTTCTTT. This translates into CASSTQQGAAEAFF.

This clonotype was counted many times. The V call is TRBV12-3 or TRBV12-4, the J call TRBJ1-2; the match to TRBD1 covers 7 bases. V lost 2 bases to trimming and J lost 5 bases; unmatched junction nucleotides: 2. This CDR3 comprises 13 residues. The CDR3, as DNA: TGTGCCAGCAGTTTACCCAGGGGGTATGGCTACACCTTC. This translates into CASSLPRGYGYTF.